The T cell receptor beta chain described here comes from a study of PD-1 blockade in classical Hodgkin lymphoma. The study, taken as a whole, reports: Factors driving the repertoire differences, possibly disease activity or prior therapy, remain undefined.

CDR1 MNHNY and CDR2 SVGAGI come from the germline V gene (reference sequence). The CDR3 consists of 15 residues. Trimming left V 6 bases short and J 0 bases short, with 14 bases between. Libraries were prepared by immunoSEQ multiplex PCR; TCRdb keeps only in-frame clonotypes and omits some of them. This table holds about 44,000 clones, less than 75% found once. To note about this clone: Antigen unknown.

Sample time point: cycle 4 day 1 (C4D1), after 6 weeks of nivolumab. Every patient was affected by relapse after autologous stem cell transplantation, while exposure to brentuximab vedotin was not uniform. The sequence came from a human donor with classical Hodgkin lymphoma. This sample comprised peripheral blood mononuclear cells (PBMCs), obtained before the fourth cycle of nivolumab. The V and J genes are TRBV6-6 and TRBJ1-2; possibly TRBD1 for D (6 bases). CDR3 sequence reads: CASSPRGSANYGYTF. CDR3 coding DNA: TGTGCCAGCAGCCCCAGGGGCTCAGCTAACTATGGCTACACCTTC.